This is a list of T cell receptor beta chains from one sample in a study of blood T cell repertoires in COVID-19. Libraries were prepared by immunoSEQ multiplex PCR; TCRdb keeps only in-frame clonotypes and omits some of them. The data contain about 78,000 clones, around 90% of them seen just once; the ten biggest clones take up 0.65% to 0.9%. The material sequenced was peripheral blood. These receptors were obtained from a woman aged 80 or older with acute or convalescent COVID-19. Both conserved end residues are part of each CDR3. A D gene is named only where the DNA matches it firmly. A clone size is listed for some rows: how often the clone was seen (once, few, many), or a class if it is expanded.

v_call: TRBV7-3
cdr3_length: 14
d_call: .
clone_size: few
j_call: TRBJ1-6
cdr3_aa: CASSFGGTLSPLHF
cdr3_nt: TGTGCCAGCAGCTTCGGGGGGACTCTTTCACCCCTCCACTTT

v_call: TRBV5-1
cdr3_length: 15
d_call: .
clone_size: .
j_call: TRBJ2-1
cdr3_aa: CASSLLEGSYNEQFF
cdr3_nt: TGCGCCAGCAGCTTGTTGGAGGGGTCCTACAATGAGCAGTTCTTC

v_call: TRBV5-4
cdr3_length: 17
d_call: TRBD1
clone_size: .
j_call: TRBJ2-7
cdr3_aa: CASSPLRQQGAAYEQYF
cdr3_nt: TGTGCCAGCAGCCCTTTGCGCCAACAGGGGGCTGCGTACGAGCAGTACTTC

v_call: TRBV29-1
cdr3_length: 14
d_call: TRBD1
clone_size: .
j_call: TRBJ1-3
cdr3_aa: CSVLQGAAGNTIYF
cdr3_nt: TGCAGCGTTTTACAGGGGGCCGCTGGAAACACCATATATTTT

v_call: TRBV7-9
cdr3_length: 13
d_call: .
clone_size: .
j_call: TRBJ2-2
cdr3_aa: CASSLEGAGELFF
cdr3_nt: TGTGCCAGCAGCTTAGAGGGGGCCGGGGAGCTGTTTTTT

v_call: TRBV4-2
cdr3_length: 14
d_call: TRBD1
clone_size: .
j_call: TRBJ1-2
cdr3_aa: CASSQETGGYGYTF
cdr3_nt: TGTGCCAGCAGCCAAGAGACAGGGGGCTATGGCTACACCTTC

v_call: TRBV9
cdr3_length: 16
d_call: TRBD2
clone_size: .
j_call: TRBJ2-1
cdr3_aa: CASSSYPSGRNNEQFF
cdr3_nt: TGTGCCAGCAGCTCGTACCCTAGCGGGAGGAATAATGAGCAGTTCTTC

v_call: TRBV18
cdr3_length: 14
d_call: TRBD1
clone_size: .
j_call: TRBJ2-7
cdr3_aa: CASSPGQGSWEQYF
cdr3_nt: TGTGCCAGCTCACCCGGACAGGGATCGTGGGAGCAGTACTTC

v_call: TRBV27
cdr3_length: 13
d_call: .
clone_size: .
j_call: TRBJ2-1
cdr3_aa: CASSLNGVGDQFF
cdr3_nt: TGTGCCAGCAGTTTAAACGGCGTGGGAGATCAGTTCTTC

v_call: TRBV5-1
cdr3_length: 13
d_call: .
clone_size: .
j_call: TRBJ1-1
cdr3_aa: CASSLGLETEAFF
cdr3_nt: TGCGCCAGCAGCTTGGGATTAGAGACTGAAGCTTTCTTT

v_call: TRBV6-5
cdr3_length: 15
d_call: .
clone_size: .
j_call: TRBJ2-7
cdr3_aa: CASSYSRQGSYEQYF
cdr3_nt: TGTGCCAGCAGTTACTCGAGGCAGGGGTCCTACGAGCAGTACTTC

v_call: TRBV11-2
cdr3_length: 17
d_call: TRBD1
clone_size: .
j_call: TRBJ2-7
cdr3_aa: CASSGRDRVLASYEQYF
cdr3_nt: TGTGCCAGCAGCGGCCGGGACAGGGTCCTTGCGTCCTACGAGCAGTACTTC

v_call: TRBV2
cdr3_length: 15
d_call: TRBD1
clone_size: .
j_call: TRBJ1-5
cdr3_aa: CASRDGQGANQPQHF
cdr3_nt: TGTGCCAGCAGGGACGGACAGGGGGCCAATCAGCCCCAGCATTTT

v_call: TRBV18
cdr3_length: 12
d_call: .
clone_size: .
j_call: TRBJ2-1
cdr3_aa: CASSPADNEQFF
cdr3_nt: TGTGCCAGCTCACCGGCCGACAATGAGCAGTTCTTC

v_call: TRBV11-2
cdr3_length: 13
d_call: .
clone_size: .
j_call: TRBJ2-5
cdr3_aa: CASSRGPVETQYF
cdr3_nt: TGTGCCAGCAGCCGCGGCCCCGTGGAGACCCAGTACTTC

v_call: TRBV5-1
cdr3_length: 14
d_call: .
clone_size: once
j_call: TRBJ1-1
cdr3_aa: CASSLGPGETEAFF
cdr3_nt: TGCGCCAGCAGCTTGGGGCCAGGGGAGACTGAAGCTTTCTTT

v_call: TRBV19
cdr3_length: 15
d_call: .
clone_size: .
j_call: TRBJ2-2
cdr3_aa: CASKKGGTNTGELFF
cdr3_nt: TGTGCCAGCAAAAAGGGGGGGACGAACACCGGGGAGCTGTTTTTT

v_call: TRBV6-5
cdr3_length: 13
d_call: .
clone_size: few
j_call: TRBJ1-2
cdr3_aa: CASSYGTNYGYTF
cdr3_nt: TGTGCCAGCAGTTACGGGACAAACTATGGCTACACCTTC

v_call: TRBV12-1
cdr3_length: 19
d_call: .
clone_size: .
j_call: TRBJ2-6
cdr3_aa: CASSLGPGRHPTGANVLTF
cdr3_nt: TGTGCCAGCAGCTTGGGTCCGGGTCGCCATCCCACTGGGGCCAACGTCCTGACTTTC

v_call: TRBV2
cdr3_length: 16
d_call: TRBD2
clone_size: .
j_call: TRBJ2-2
cdr3_aa: CASSPRVAGAPGELFF
cdr3_nt: TGTGCCAGCAGCCCCCGGGTAGCGGGAGCTCCCGGGGAGCTGTTTTTT

v_call: TRBV5-1
cdr3_length: 16
d_call: .
clone_size: .
j_call: TRBJ1-3
cdr3_aa: CASSLRQVNSGNTIYF
cdr3_nt: TGCGCCAGCAGCTTAAGACAGGTCAACTCTGGAAACACCATATATTTT

v_call: TRBV2
cdr3_length: 13
d_call: .
clone_size: once
j_call: TRBJ1-2
cdr3_aa: CASRREGGDGYTF
cdr3_nt: TGTGCCAGCAGGAGGGAGGGCGGGGATGGCTACACCTTC

v_call: TRBV4-1
cdr3_length: 15
d_call: TRBD1
clone_size: .
j_call: TRBJ2-7
cdr3_aa: CASSYRTGALYEQYF
cdr3_nt: TGCGCCAGCAGCTATCGGACAGGGGCTCTCTACGAGCAGTACTTC

v_call: TRBV9
cdr3_length: 15
d_call: TRBD2
clone_size: once
j_call: TRBJ2-3
cdr3_aa: CASNRLAGVGDTQYF
cdr3_nt: TGTGCCAGCAACCGACTAGCGGGAGTTGGAGATACGCAGTATTTT

v_call: TRBV24-1
cdr3_length: 14
d_call: .
clone_size: .
j_call: TRBJ1-2
cdr3_aa: CATNPRTQNYGYTF
cdr3_nt: TGTGCCACCAATCCCCGAACACAGAACTATGGCTACACCTTC

v_call: TRBV3-1/TRBV3-2
cdr3_length: 16
d_call: .
clone_size: .
j_call: TRBJ1-3
cdr3_aa: CASSQVLRVAGNTIYF
cdr3_nt: TGTGCCAGCAGCCAAGTCCTCAGGGTAGCTGGAAACACCATATATTTT

v_call: TRBV3-1/TRBV3-2
cdr3_length: 17
d_call: .
clone_size: .
j_call: TRBJ2-3
cdr3_aa: CASSLFPGSSQADTQYF
cdr3_nt: TGTGCCAGCAGCCTCTTTCCGGGATCGTCACAAGCGGATACGCAGTATTTT

v_call: TRBV21-1
cdr3_length: 14
d_call: .
clone_size: .
j_call: TRBJ1-1
cdr3_aa: CASSRRYALTEAFF
cdr3_nt: TGTGCCAGCAGCCGTCGGTACGCACTCACTGAAGCTTTCTTT

v_call: TRBV5-1
cdr3_length: 15
d_call: .
clone_size: .
j_call: TRBJ1-5
cdr3_aa: CASSTGRGGNQPQHF
cdr3_nt: TGCGCCAGCAGCACCGGGAGGGGGGGAAATCAGCCCCAGCATTTT

v_call: TRBV10-3
cdr3_length: 14
d_call: .
clone_size: .
j_call: TRBJ2-2
cdr3_aa: CAISESRGTGELFF
cdr3_nt: TGTGCCATCAGTGAGTCAAGGGGCACCGGGGAGCTGTTTTTT

v_call: TRBV9
cdr3_length: 16
d_call: .
clone_size: .
j_call: TRBJ1-1
cdr3_aa: CASSVMQQASATEAFF
cdr3_nt: TGTGCCAGCAGCGTAATGCAACAGGCCTCTGCCACTGAAGCTTTCTTT

v_call: TRBV28
cdr3_length: 15
d_call: TRBD1
clone_size: .
j_call: TRBJ2-7
cdr3_aa: CASSPADRVGYEQYF
cdr3_nt: TGTGCCAGCAGCCCCGCCGACAGGGTGGGCTACGAGCAGTACTTC

v_call: TRBV6-5
cdr3_length: 15
d_call: TRBD1
clone_size: .
j_call: TRBJ2-1
cdr3_aa: CASRPGQGTYNEQFF
cdr3_nt: TGTGCCAGCAGACCCGGACAGGGCACCTACAATGAGCAGTTCTTC

v_call: TRBV5-1
cdr3_length: 16
d_call: .
clone_size: .
j_call: TRBJ2-2
cdr3_aa: CASSLERGANTGELFF
cdr3_nt: TGCGCCAGCAGCTTGGAACGGGGGGCAAACACCGGGGAGCTGTTTTTT

v_call: TRBV6-1
cdr3_length: 15
d_call: .
clone_size: .
j_call: TRBJ2-7
cdr3_aa: CASSEARTPLYEQYF
cdr3_nt: TGTGCCAGCAGTGAGGCCCGGACTCCCCTATACGAGCAGTACTTC

v_call: TRBV6-5
cdr3_length: 14
d_call: TRBD2
clone_size: .
j_call: TRBJ2-7
cdr3_aa: CASSRTSGSYEQYF
cdr3_nt: TGTGCCAGCAGCCGGACTAGCGGGTCCTACGAGCAGTACTTC

v_call: TRBV6-5
cdr3_length: 15
d_call: TRBD1
clone_size: .
j_call: TRBJ1-3
cdr3_aa: CASSSNDRAGNTIYF
cdr3_nt: TGTGCCAGCAGTTCCAACGACAGGGCTGGAAACACCATATATTTT

v_call: TRBV19
cdr3_length: 17
d_call: TRBD2
clone_size: .
j_call: TRBJ2-2
cdr3_aa: CASSMVSVAGPTGELFF
cdr3_nt: TGTGCCAGTAGTATGGTGTCGGTAGCGGGCCCCACCGGGGAGCTGTTTTTT

v_call: TRBV28
cdr3_length: 15
d_call: TRBD1
clone_size: .
j_call: TRBJ2-1
cdr3_aa: CASSLKGRQGGEQFF
cdr3_nt: TGTGCCAGCAGTTTAAAGGGACGACAGGGGGGTGAGCAGTTCTTC

v_call: TRBV9
cdr3_length: 14
d_call: .
clone_size: .
j_call: TRBJ1-1
cdr3_aa: CASSHLGGNTEAFF
cdr3_nt: TGTGCCAGCAGTCATTTGGGAGGGAACACTGAAGCTTTCTTT